The entry below describes one TCR beta chain. Its antigen is currently unknown. This entry is derived from a study of cytomegalovirus exposure and HLA in healthy donors. Study overall: The same platform used for the 650 to 700 first-cohort repertoires was also used for the 120 or so validation repertoires, as a later analysis reported. The study's findings and limits: Three chains tied to CMV proved CMV antigen-specific in vitro. TCR beta chains numbering some 150 were designated cytomegalovirus-associated.

Trimming pared 4 bases from V and 5 bases from J, leaving 9 bases between. The CDR3 totals 13 residues. Germline CDR1 is MDHEN and CDR2 is SYDVKM. Sequenced by immunoSEQ multiplex PCR; TCRdb stores in-frame clones only, minus some. The table includes under 250,000 clones, around nine tenths detected once. Separate from the approximately 730-subject first cohort, the roughly 130-subject validation cohort was the one that the donors belonged to. This clonotype was obtained from a man between 18 and 29 years old in good health and CMV-seronegative. The sequencing input was PBMCs. V is TRBV28 and J is TRBJ2-4; D remains ambiguous. The CDR3 DNA is TGTGCCAGCAGTTGGGCCCGCCAAAACATTCAGTACTTC. It codes for CASSWARQNIQYF.